The 18 T cell receptor beta chains presented below share a single source sample, sequenced in a study of blood T cell repertoires in COVID-19. Only in-frame clones appear in the TCRdb table, and some are missing; sequencing was by immunoSEQ multiplex PCR. The sample lists roughly 410,000 clones, around 87% occurring once. Sequenced material: peripheral blood. The receptors shown here come from a woman in her fifties or sixties with COVID-19, enrolled during active disease.

This rearrangement joins TRBV5-1 to TRBJ2-3; the match to TRBD2 covers 13 bases. The CDR3 length is 16 residues. The V gene end was trimmed by 3 bases and the J gene end by 5 bases; junction bases not matched to a gene: 6. Germline V lookup: CDR1 SGHRS, CDR2 YFSETQ. In DNA, the CDR3 is TGCGCCAGCAGCTCAGGGACTAGCGGGGTCGTAGATACGCAGTATTTT. It specifies CASSSGTSGVVDTQYF.

J is TRBJ1-1 and V is TRBV12-3 or TRBV12-4; maybe TRBD1 (5 bases). V was cut by 9 bases and J by 5 bases, with 13 bases left in between. The CDR3 is 12 residues long. As DNA, the CDR3 is TGTGCCAGTCGTATTGGGGGGACTGAAGCTTTCTTT. The encoded protein is CASRIGGTEAFF.

The V call is TRBV15, the J call TRBJ1-2; D is unresolved. The CDR3 extends over 16 amino acids. Trimming shortened V by 0 bases and J by 2 bases, and 13 bases separated the two germline ends. The V gene's germline CDR1 is LNHNV and CDR2 YYDKDF (reference sequence). The CDR3 DNA reads TGTGCCACCAGCAGAGATCGGGAGACCTACAACTATGGCTACACCTTC. Translated, it gives CATSRDRETYNYGYTF.

V and J are TRBV19 and TRBJ2-5; 7 nucleotides match TRBD2. The CDR3 is 16 amino acids. Germline V gene lookup returns CDR1 LNHDA and CDR2 SQIVND (reference sequence). V lost 3 bases to trimming and J lost 4 bases; unmatched junction nucleotides: 11. CDR3 loop: CASSIGRGRIRETQYF. The DNA of the CDR3 is TGTGCCAGTAGTATCGGGCGGGGGAGGATTCGAGAGACCCAGTACTTC.

V usage is TRBV3-1 (or the pseudogene TRBV3-2) and J usage is TRBJ1-3, with TRBD1 identical over 8 bases. This CDR3 has 14 amino acids. The ends lost 7 bases at V and 4 bases at J; junction bases unmatched: 6. Germline CDR1 LGHDT, CDR2 YNNKEL (reference sequence). CDR3 sequence reads: CASTRTGFGNTIYF. The CDR3, as DNA: TGTGCCAGCACCAGGACAGGGTTCGGAAACACCATATATTTT.

The chain links TRBV6-5 to TRBJ2-2, with TRBD2 matching over 13 bases. The V gene end was trimmed by 6 bases and the J gene end by 6 bases; junction bases not matched to a gene: 4. The germline gives CDR1 MNHEY, CDR2 SVGAGI. This CDR3 spans 15 amino acids. The CDR3 sequence is CASRLAGGKAGELFF. CDR3 coding DNA: TGTGCCAGCAGACTAGCGGGGGGGAAGGCCGGGGAGCTGTTTTTT.

V is TRBV30 and J is TRBJ1-2, with D possibly TRBD1 on 6 matching bases. This CDR3 is 14 amino acids long. CDR1 is GTSNPN and CDR2 is SVGIG in the germline V gene (reference sequence). The V end was cut by 3 bases, the J end by 2 bases, with 13 bases between. The CDR3 is CAWSQTGANYGYTF. CDR3 nucleotide sequence: TGTGCCTGGAGCCAGACAGGAGCGAACTATGGCTACACCTTC. Supplemented by reference TRBV30 and TRBJ1-2, the full variable domain reads SQTIHQWPATLVQPVGSPLSLECTVEGTSNPNLYWYRQAAGRGLQLLFYSVGIGQISSEVPQNLSASRPQDRQFILSSKKLLLSDSGFYLCAWSQTGANYGYTFGSGTRLTVV.

As to this clone: Germline and junction disagree at one end, which may indicate a read error. CDR3: CASSEGSLYF. The CDR3 nucleotides read TGTGCCAGCAGTGAAGGCAGTTTGTATTTT. The chain employs TRBV6-1 and TRBJ1-4; D gene ambiguous. The CDR3 contains 10 residues. Germline V CDR1 and CDR2: MNHNS, SASEGT.

This clone was detected once. The chain employs TRBV19 and TRBJ2-5; 10 nucleotides align to TRBD1. Unmatched junction bases numbered 6, after V lost 8 bases and J lost 6 bases. Germline assignment: CDR1 LNHDA and CDR2 SQIVND (reference sequence). The CDR3 runs 13 residues. CDR3 sequence: CASGDRGGKTQYF. The CDR3 DNA follows: TGTGCCAGTGGGGACAGGGGAGGCAAGACCCAGTACTTC.

J is TRBJ2-7 and V is TRBV6-5, with D unresolved. CDR3 length equals 11 residues. The germline CDR1 and CDR2 sequences are MNHEY and SVGAGI. The V end was cut by 7 bases, the J end by 3 bases, with 7 bases between. Here the CDR3 DNA reads TGTGCCAGCACAGGTCACTACGAGCAGTACTTC. It translates to CASTGHYEQYF.

The chain employs TRBV15 and TRBJ2-6; D remains unclear. Trimming shortened V by 8 bases and J by 0 bases, and 11 bases separated the two germline ends. The CDR3 extends over 15 amino acids. Per the germline V gene, CDR1 is LNHNV and CDR2 is YYDKDF (reference sequence). DNA for the CDR3: TGTGCCACCGGGCGTCTCGCCTCTGGGGCCAACGTCCTGACTTTC. Protein sequence: CATGRLASGANVLTF.

The J gene is TRBJ2-7, the V gene TRBV2; the match to TRBD1 covers 11 bases. This CDR3 spans 15 amino acids. Looked up from germline, CDR1 is SNHLY and CDR2 is FYNNEI. Trimming removed 6 bases from V and 2 bases from J; junction bases left unmatched: 6. The CDR3 loop reads CASRGDRGETYEQYF. Written as DNA, the CDR3 is TGTGCCAGCAGGGGGGACAGGGGGGAGACCTACGAGCAGTACTTC.

The rearrangement uses TRBV5-1 and TRBJ2-3; the D gene is possibly TRBD1 (6 bases). Germline V gene data show CDR1 as SGHRS and CDR2 as YFSETQ. V lost 6 bases, J lost 0 bases, and 11 bases lay in between. This CDR3 contains 14 residues. This CDR3 is CASTTGPSTDTQYF. CDR3 DNA: TGCGCCAGCACTACAGGGCCTAGCACAGATACGCAGTATTTT.

This sequence joins TRBV7-3 and TRBJ1-3, with D unclear. Germline assignment: CDR1 SGHTA and CDR2 FQGTGA. This CDR3 comprises 13 residues. Between the trimmed V and J ends, which lost 4 bases and 1 base, there was a span of 5 bases. Written as DNA, the CDR3 is TGTGCCAGCAGCTCTCTATCTGGAAACACCATATATTTT. This encodes CASSSLSGNTIYF.

CDR3 amino acids: CASSGQVYNEQFF. The CDR3 bases are TGTGCCAGCAGTGGACAGGTTTACAATGAGCAGTTCTTC. The genes are TRBV11-2 and TRBJ2-1; TRBD1 matches at 7 bases. This CDR3 has 13 residues. J was trimmed by 4 bases and V by 6 bases; bases with no gene match: 3. Germline CDR1 and CDR2: SGHAT and FQNNGV.

Here the CDR3 reads CAWKGQGPTGELFF. CDR3 bases: TGTGCCTGGAAGGGACAGGGGCCCACCGGGGAGCTGTTTTTT. This chain uses TRBV30 with TRBJ2-2; 10 bases match TRBD1. The CDR3 runs 14 residues. Per the germline V gene, CDR1 is GTSNPN and CDR2 is SVGIG (reference sequence). V was pared by 4 bases and J by 4 bases, with 3 bases of the junction left unmatched.

The rearrangement uses TRBV27 and TRBJ1-2, with 8 bases that match TRBD1. CDR3 length equals 14 residues. V was pared by 8 bases and J by 4 bases, with 9 bases of the junction left unmatched. Germline V gives CDR1 MNHEY, CDR2 SMNVEV (reference sequence). The CDR3 region is CASRGQGRSYGYTF. DNA of the CDR3: TGTGCCAGCCGTGGACAGGGAAGGAGCTATGGCTACACCTTC.

The rearrangement links TRBV2 to TRBJ1-3; D possibly corresponds to TRBD1 (5 bases). Germline CDR1 and CDR2: SNHLY and FYNNEI. V lost 3 bases to trimming and J lost 3 bases, with 15 bases between them. This CDR3 has 16 residues. CDR3 sequence reads: CASSDFRVSSGNTIYF. In DNA form, the CDR3 reads TGTGCCAGCAGTGATTTCAGGGTCTCAAGTGGAAACACCATATATTTT.